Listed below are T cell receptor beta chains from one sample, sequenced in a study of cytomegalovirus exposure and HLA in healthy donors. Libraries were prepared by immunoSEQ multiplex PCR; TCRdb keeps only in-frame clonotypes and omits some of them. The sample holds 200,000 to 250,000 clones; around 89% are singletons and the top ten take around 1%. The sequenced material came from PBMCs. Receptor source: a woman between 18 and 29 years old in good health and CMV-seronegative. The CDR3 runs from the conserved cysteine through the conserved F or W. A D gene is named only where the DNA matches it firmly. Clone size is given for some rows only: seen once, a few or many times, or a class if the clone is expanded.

TGCGCCAGAGACAGGGTCAGATCCTATGGCTACACCTTC,CARDRVRSYGYTF,TRBJ1-2,.,TRBD1,13,TRBV23-1
TGTGCCAGCAGTCCCCAACTAGCGGGATACGAGCAGTACTTC,CASSPQLAGYEQYF,TRBJ2-7,.,TRBD2,14,TRBV27
TGTGCCAGCAGCTTACATCGGCGGGGGCAAAGCACAGATACGCAGTATTTT,CASSLHRRGQSTDTQYF,TRBJ2-3,.,.,17,TRBV11-3
TGTGCCAGCAGCCAGACCGGTGGCAGGGCCGTCGAGCAGTACTTC,CASSQTGGRAVEQYF,TRBJ2-7,once,.,15,TRBV7-9
TGCAGCGTTGGGCGGGGCGCGAACACCGGGGAGCTGTTTTTT,CSVGRGANTGELFF,TRBJ2-2,few,.,14,TRBV29-1
TGCGCCAGCAGCCAAAGTTCTCTAGCGGGAGTTGACGAGCAGTACTTC,CASSQSSLAGVDEQYF,TRBJ2-7,.,TRBD2,16,TRBV4-3
TGTGCCAGCAGTTACTCGAAGGGGCGGGAGCAGTACTTC,CASSYSKGREQYF,TRBJ2-7,.,.,13,TRBV6-6
TGTGCCAGCAGCTCAGGGGTCTCCTACAATGAGCAGTTCTTC,CASSSGVSYNEQFF,TRBJ2-1,.,.,14,TRBV27
TGTGCCAGCAGCCCCCGGTTAGCGGGGAGCACAGATACGCAGTATTTT,CASSPRLAGSTDTQYF,TRBJ2-3,.,TRBD2,16,TRBV11-2
TGTGCCAGTAGTAGCGGGGGGACAAACTACGAGCAGTACTTC,CASSSGGTNYEQYF,TRBJ2-7,.,TRBD2,14,TRBV19
TGTGCCAGCAGTGAAGCGGCGCGGGGCGTCTATAATTCACCCCTCCACTTT,CASSEAARGVYNSPLHF,TRBJ1-6,.,.,17,TRBV6-1
TGTGCCAGCAGCTTAGAAATTCGGGGCGGGGGTGAGACCCAGTACTTC,CASSLEIRGGGETQYF,TRBJ2-5,.,TRBD2,16,TRBV7-2
TGTGCCAGCAGCTTGGGGACAGGGAAAGCTAACTATGGCTACACCTTC,CASSLGTGKANYGYTF,TRBJ1-2,.,TRBD1,16,TRBV7-2
TGTGCCAGCAGCTTATCGTCTTGGCAGGGTGGAGGCTACACCTTC,CASSLSSWQGGGYTF,TRBJ1-2,.,.,15,TRBV13
TGCGCCAGCAGCTTTCTCGGCGACAGTAGCACAGATACGCAGTATTTT,CASSFLGDSSTDTQYF,TRBJ2-3,.,.,16,TRBV5-1
TGTGCCAGCACCTCGAGGGTAGGCACAGATACGCAGTATTTT,CASTSRVGTDTQYF,TRBJ2-3,.,.,14,TRBV25-1
TGTGCCAGTAGGGGACAGCGTCATAATGAAAAACTGTTTTTT,CASRGQRHNEKLFF,TRBJ1-4,.,TRBD1,14,TRBV19
TGCGCCAGCAGCTTAAAGTTAGGGGGCAATGAGCAGTTCTTC,CASSLKLGGNEQFF,TRBJ2-1,.,.,14,TRBV5-1
TGCGCCAGCACTACCACGTCGGTTTCCGATGAGCAGTTCTTC,CASTTTSVSDEQFF,TRBJ2-1,once,.,14,TRBV5-1
TGTGCCAGCAGCCTTGGCCGGGCCCAGTACTTC,CASSLGRAQYF,TRBJ2-5,.,.,11,TRBV5-4
TGTGCCAGCAGCTTGATCGTCAGAGGAGATCGGGATACGCAGTATTTT,CASSLIVRGDRDTQYF,TRBJ2-3,.,.,16,TRBV5-4
TGTGCCAGTAGCGGATTGGACACTAATATGAACACTGAAGCTTTCTTT,CASSGLDTNMNTEAFF,TRBJ1-1,.,.,16,TRBV19
TGTGCCAGCAGGCGTACAGGGGCCCCTAGATATGGCTACACCTTC,CASRRTGAPRYGYTF,TRBJ1-2,.,TRBD1,15,TRBV27
TGTGCCAGCCGAACAGAACTCAATCAGCCCCAGCATTTT,CASRTELNQPQHF,TRBJ1-5,.,.,13,TRBV6-4
TGCGCCAGCAGCGACAGGGTTCAAACCCACGAGCAGTACTTC,CASSDRVQTHEQYF,TRBJ2-7,.,TRBD1,14,TRBV5-1
TGTGCCAGCAGCTTAAATTGGAGCTCCTACAATGAGCAGTTCTTC,CASSLNWSSYNEQFF,TRBJ2-1,.,.,15,TRBV2
TGTGCCAGCAGTACAGGGAAAAATCAGCCCCAGCATTTT,CASSTGKNQPQHF,TRBJ1-5,.,.,13,TRBV7-9
TGTGCCAGCAGTGAACCGGGTTCTGGGGCCAACGTCCTGACTTTC,CASSEPGSGANVLTF,TRBJ2-6,.,.,15,TRBV6-1
TGTGCCAGCAGCCCCGGGGGGAGGGGACCCTCCCGGGGCTACACCTTC,CASSPGGRGPSRGYTF,TRBJ1-2,.,.,16,TRBV5-4
TGTGCCAGCAGCCAAGAGGAGGGTAGTGGCTATGGCTACACCTTC,CASSQEEGSGYGYTF,TRBJ1-2,.,.,15,TRBV4-2
TGTGCCAGCAGCCCCTCGTCGTACGAGCAGTACTTC,CASSPSSYEQYF,TRBJ2-7,.,.,12,TRBV11-3
TGTGCCAGCAGCGTATCTTTCGGAAGAGGTCAAGAGACCCAGTACTTC,CASSVSFGRGQETQYF,TRBJ2-5,.,.,16,TRBV9
TGTGCCAGCAGGCTACAGGGACCCCTCAATCAGCCCCAGCATTTT,CASRLQGPLNQPQHF,TRBJ1-5,.,.,15,TRBV6-1
TGTGCCAGCAGCCTTTTCAACAGGTTACCTAACTATGGCTACACCTTC,CASSLFNRLPNYGYTF,TRBJ1-2,.,.,16,TRBV9
TGTGCCAGCTCACCACTCCCCCGGGGGGCCTACAATGAGCAGTTCTTC,CASSPLPRGAYNEQFF,TRBJ2-1,.,TRBD2,16,TRBV18
TGTGCCAGTAGTATCGTATCTGATCTTGCTAGCCTCAATGAGCAGTTCTTC,CASSIVSDLASLNEQFF,TRBJ2-1,.,.,17,TRBV19
TGTGCCAGCAGCGAGGGGACAGGCCCAGTCTACGAGCAGTACTTC,CASSEGTGPVYEQYF,TRBJ2-7,few,TRBD1,15,TRBV9
TGTGCCAGCAGTTATTCTACTATCCAGCATTTT,CASSYSTIQHF,TRBJ1-5,.,.,11,TRBV6-9
TGCGCCAGCCAAGGGACAGGGGGTTCTGGCACTGAAGCTTTCTTT,CASQGTGGSGTEAFF,TRBJ1-1,.,TRBD1,15,TRBV10-1
TGTGCCAGCGGAACTAGCCGACAGACCGGGGAGCTGTTTTTT,CASGTSRQTGELFF,TRBJ2-2,.,.,14,TRBV7-3
TGCACTGTGGGAGGCATCGAGCAGTTCTTC,CTVGGIEQFF,TRBJ2-1,.,.,10,TRBV29-1